The 8 T cell receptor beta chains given below trace back to one sample, sequenced in a study of cytotoxic CD8 clonotypes in ibrutinib-treated CLL. Produced via immunoSEQ multiplex PCR; TCRdb's table is partial and in-frame only. The sample shows about 130,000 clones, under 90% of them seen only once. The source material was PBMCs, sampled after 24 months of ibrutinib treatment. These TCRs come from a human donor with chronic lymphocytic leukemia.

J is TRBJ1-2 and V is TRBV5-6; TRBD1 is a possible D gene (5 bases). The CDR3 sequence is 12 residues long. V gave up 4 bases and J gave up 5 bases, with 9 bases separating them. Germline CDR1 SGHDT, CDR2 YYEEEE. The DNA of the CDR3 is TGTGCCAGCAGCGGGGGATTATATGGCTACACCTTC. Its translation is CASSGGLYGYTF.

J is TRBJ1-2 and V is TRBV18; 9 bases match TRBD1. CDR3 length: 15 residues. Germline V CDR1 and CDR2: KGHSH, LQKENI. V lost 2 bases to trimming and J lost 4 bases; unmatched junction nucleotides: 5. CDR3 coding DNA: TGTGCCAGCTCACCAGGGGACAGGGCTACCTATGGCTACACCTTC. Protein sequence: CASSPGDRATYGYTF. Filled out from reference TRBV18 and TRBJ1-2, the complete variable domain reads NAGVMQNPRHLVRRRGQEARLRCSPMKGHSHVYWYRQLPEEGLKFMVYLQKENIIDESGMPKERFSAEFPKEGPSILRIQQVVRGDSAAYFCASSPGDRATYGYTFGSGTRLTVV.

This chain links TRBV4-3 with TRBJ2-7; 8 nucleotides match TRBD1. This CDR3 region has 15 residues. J lost 3 bases, V lost 0 bases, and 4 bases had no gene match. Germline V gene data show CDR1 as LGHNA and CDR2 as YSLEER. CDR3 protein: CASSQERQGHYEQYF. In DNA, the CDR3 is TGCGCCAGCAGCCAAGAAAGACAGGGGCACTACGAGCAGTACTTC.

The rearrangement joins TRBV4-3 to TRBJ2-5; D is possibly TRBD1 or TRBD2 (5 bases each). Germline V gene data show CDR1 as LGHNA and CDR2 as YSLEER. CDR3 length: 15 residues. The V end was cut by 0 bases, the J end by 5 bases, with 13 bases between. CDR3 protein: CASSQDGTAWETQYF. Here the CDR3 DNA reads TGCGCCAGCAGCCAAGATGGGACCGCCTGGGAGACCCAGTACTTC.

V usage is TRBV6-9 and J usage is TRBJ1-6; D is undetermined. Per the germline V gene, CDR1 is MNHGY and CDR2 is SVAAGI. There are 14 residues in the CDR3. The germline V and J ends were trimmed by 3 bases and 10 bases, with 13 bases remaining between them. CDR3 in DNA: TGTGCCAGCAGTTACTCTCCGGGTAAATCACCCCTCCACTTT. Translating gives CASSYSPGKSPLHF.

V usage is TRBV7-2 and J usage is TRBJ2-3, with D unresolved. The length of the CDR3 is 16 residues. The V gene lost 7 bases and the J gene lost 6 bases, with 23 bases spanning the gap. Germline V gene data show CDR1 as SGHTA and CDR2 as FQGNSA. The CDR3 loop reads CASTRAGTSTLDTQYF. The CDR3 DNA reads TGTGCCAGCACTAGGGCCGGCACTTCTACTCTTGATACGCAGTATTTT.

The genes are TRBV30 and TRBJ2-1; D is perhaps TRBD1 (5 bases). The CDR3 spans 17 residues. Trimming left V 0 bases short and J 1 base short, with 16 bases between. Germline lookup yields CDR1 GTSNPN and CDR2 SVGIG (reference sequence). Here the CDR3 DNA reads TGTGCCTGGAGTGTACGGGCAGGGCTTAAATCCTACAATGAGCAGTTCTTC. Protein product: CAWSVRAGLKSYNEQFF.

This clone was counted a single time. The chain is built from TRBV27 and TRBJ1-6; D not resolved. Germline V gene sequence: CDR1 MNHEY, CDR2 SMNVEV (reference sequence). With 3 bases removed from V and 7 bases from J, the gap between germline ends came to 13 bases. This CDR3 region has 15 residues. CDR3 DNA sequence: TGTGCCAGCAGTTTCCTGCGTGGAGGAAATTCACCCCTCCACTTT. Translation: CASSFLRGGNSPLHF.